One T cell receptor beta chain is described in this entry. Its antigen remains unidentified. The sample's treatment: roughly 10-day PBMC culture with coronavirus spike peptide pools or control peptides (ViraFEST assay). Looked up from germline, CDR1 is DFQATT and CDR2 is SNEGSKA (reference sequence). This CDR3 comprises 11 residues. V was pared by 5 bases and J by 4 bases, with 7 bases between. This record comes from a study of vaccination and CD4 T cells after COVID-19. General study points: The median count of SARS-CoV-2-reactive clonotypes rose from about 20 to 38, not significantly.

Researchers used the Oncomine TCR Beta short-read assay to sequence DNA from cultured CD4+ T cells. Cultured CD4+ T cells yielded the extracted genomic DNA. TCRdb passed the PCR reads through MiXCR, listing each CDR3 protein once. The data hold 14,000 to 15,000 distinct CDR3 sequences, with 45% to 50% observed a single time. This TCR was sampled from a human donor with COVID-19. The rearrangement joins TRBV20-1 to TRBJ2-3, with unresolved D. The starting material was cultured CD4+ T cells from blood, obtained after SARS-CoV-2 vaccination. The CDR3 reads CSAHQADTQYF. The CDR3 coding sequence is TGCAGTGCTCACCAAGCAGATACGCAGTATTTT.